Below, one T cell receptor beta chain is given with its context. What it binds is not known. The study ran its PCR with 60 Vbeta and 13 Jbeta primers. Sequencing was performed with immunoSEQ multiplex PCR; in TCRdb, only in-frame clones are kept and a portion is missing. The sample has about 110,000 clones; around two thirds are singletons. This record comes from a study of cytomegalovirus exposure and HLA in healthy donors. Study-wide findings and caveats: In a later analysis, donors in an Asian-associated ancestry cluster reportedly had fewer N-insertions in productive TCRs than the cohort mean. Specific recognition of CMV antigens was confirmed in vitro for three chains (all CMV-associated).

V was trimmed by 5 bases and J by 0 bases, leaving 18 bases between them. Germline assignment: CDR1 LNHDA and CDR2 SQIVND (reference sequence). The CDR3 totals 17 residues. The sequencing input was PBMCs. This sequence originates from a young man in good health and CMV-seropositive. This rearrangement joins TRBV19 to TRBJ2-3; TRBD2 might be the D (6 bases). CDR3 sequence: CASSPPLRGVSTDTQYF. For the CDR3, the DNA is TGTGCCAGTAGTCCCCCCCTGCGGGGTGTTAGCACAGATACGCAGTATTTT.